This entry describes one TCR beta chain. Its cognate antigen is unknown. Sequencing was performed with immunoSEQ multiplex PCR; in TCRdb, only in-frame clones are kept and a portion is missing. The sample includes under 75,000 clones, 80% to 95% seen only once; the top ten take about 5.2%. This sample stems from a study of cytomegalovirus exposure and HLA in healthy donors. As for the study in general: A subsequent analysis stated that the approximately 120 validation repertoires were run on the same platform as the roughly 620 first-cohort repertoires.

Study-level points and caveats: Rare TCR sequences predominated, though certain public TCRs were found in many donors. According to the study, 150 to 200 TCR beta chains were cytomegalovirus-associated.

The CDR3 is 14 amino acids. Germline values: CDR1 SGHTA, CDR2 FQGTGA. Germline trimming cut 5 bases from V and 5 bases from J; bases unmatched to any gene: 6. This chain connects TRBV7-3 to TRBJ2-3; TRBD2 agrees at 8 bases. Input material: PBMCs. The sequence was obtained from a man aged 18 to 30 in good health and CMV-seropositive. DNA for the CDR3: TGTGCCAGCAGCCCCAACCTAGCGGGAGATACGCAGTATTTT. Translation: CASSPNLAGDTQYF.